This T cell receptor beta chain was profiled in a study of cytomegalovirus exposure and HLA in healthy donors. General observations from the study: Association of some 18,000 TCR beta sequences with HLA alleles was found at 0.05 false discovery rate in a later analysis. The Asian-associated ancestry cluster reportedly had fewer N-insertions than the approximately 650-donor mean in a later analysis.

There are 14 residues in the CDR3. Looked up from germline, CDR1 is SGDLS and CDR2 is YYNGEE. V lost 4 bases and J lost 5, with 15 bases in between. The PCR employed 60 Vbeta primers together with 13 Jbeta primers. Sequencing was performed with immunoSEQ multiplex PCR; in TCRdb, only in-frame clones are kept and a portion is missing. This sample's table has 200,000 to 250,000 clones. With regard to this clone: The antigen is unknown.

This receptor was obtained from a girl aged 2 to 10 in good health and CMV-seropositive. The chain carries TRBV9 and TRBJ1-1; TRBD1 might be the D (6 bases). Sequenced: PBMCs. CDR3 bases: TGTGCCAGCAGCCGACCTGGGGGGGCGACTGAAGCTTTCTTT. Protein sequence: CASSRPGGATEAFF.